Below, one T cell receptor (beta chain) is given with its context. Antigen specificity is unknown. This sample stems from a study of shared clonotypes between healthy human individuals. The study ran the assay at deep level. Clones were read by immunoSEQ multiplex PCR, and TCRdb kept only the in-frame ones, dropping some. In the table there are about a million clones, 70% to 85% of which are singletons. Whole-study results and caveats: Clonotypes that were shared across a handful of donors made up around 5% of naive CD4 clonotypes.

This receptor was obtained from a man younger than 35 in good health. Some clones in this sample may be carry-over from other donors' samples. What was sequenced was memory CD4+ T cells from PBMCs. Subset noted: CD45RA-negative fraction.

The CDR3, as DNA: TGTGCCAGCAGAGCCACGACCCCCGAAGCTTTCTTT. Encoded protein: CASRATTPEAFF. The chain combines TRBV11-2 with TRBJ1-1; D remains ambiguous. Trimming shortened V by 6 bases and J by 8 bases, and 13 bases separated the two germline ends. From germline, CDR1 is SGHAT and CDR2 FQNNGV. This CDR3 region has 12 residues.